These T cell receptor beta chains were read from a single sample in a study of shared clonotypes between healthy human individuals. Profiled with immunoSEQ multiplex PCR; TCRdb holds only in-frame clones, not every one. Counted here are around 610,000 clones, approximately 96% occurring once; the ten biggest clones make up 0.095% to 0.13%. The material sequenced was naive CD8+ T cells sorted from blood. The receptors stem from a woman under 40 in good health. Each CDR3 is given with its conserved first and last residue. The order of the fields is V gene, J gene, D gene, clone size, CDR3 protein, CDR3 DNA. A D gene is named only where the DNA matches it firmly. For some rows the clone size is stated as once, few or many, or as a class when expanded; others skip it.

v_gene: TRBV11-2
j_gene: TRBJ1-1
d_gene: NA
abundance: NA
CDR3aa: CASSLEVINTEAFF
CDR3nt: TGTGCCAGCAGCTTAGAAGTAATTAACACTGAAGCTTTCTTT

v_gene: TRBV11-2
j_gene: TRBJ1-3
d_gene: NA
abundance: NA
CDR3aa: CASSQGTGNTIYF
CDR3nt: TGTGCCAGCAGTCAAGGGACTGGAAACACCATATATTTT

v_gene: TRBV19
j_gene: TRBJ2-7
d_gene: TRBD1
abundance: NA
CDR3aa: CASSRQGHPRYEQYF
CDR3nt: TGTGCCAGTAGTAGACAGGGACACCCCAGGTACGAGCAGTACTTC

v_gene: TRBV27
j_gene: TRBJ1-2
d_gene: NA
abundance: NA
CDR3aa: CASSLTLQGYGYTF
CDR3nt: TGTGCCAGCAGTTTAACCCTACAGGGATATGGCTACACCTTC

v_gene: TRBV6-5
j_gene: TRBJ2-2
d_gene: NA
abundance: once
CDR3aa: CASGLGNTGELFF
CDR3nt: TGTGCCAGCGGTTTGGGAAACACCGGGGAGCTGTTTTTT

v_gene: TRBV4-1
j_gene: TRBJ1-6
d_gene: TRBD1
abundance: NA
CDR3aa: CASSRRTGPDSPLHF
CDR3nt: TGCGCCAGCAGCCGGAGGACAGGGCCGGATTCACCCCTCCACTTT

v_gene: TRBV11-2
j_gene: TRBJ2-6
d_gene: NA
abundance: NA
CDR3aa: CASSPMTNGSGANVLTF
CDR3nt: TGTGCCAGCAGCCCGATGACTAACGGGTCTGGGGCCAACGTCCTGACTTTC

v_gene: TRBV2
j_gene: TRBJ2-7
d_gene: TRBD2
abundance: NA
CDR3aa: CASSSGTSGTYEQYF
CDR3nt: TGTGCCAGCAGTTCCGGGACTAGCGGGACCTACGAGCAGTACTTC

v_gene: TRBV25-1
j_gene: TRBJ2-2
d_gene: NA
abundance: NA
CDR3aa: CASSDAGELFF
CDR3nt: TGTGCCAGCAGTGATGCCGGGGAGCTGTTTTTT

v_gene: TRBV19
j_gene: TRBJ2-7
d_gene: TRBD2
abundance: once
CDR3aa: CASSIEASGYYEQYF
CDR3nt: TGTGCCAGTAGTATAGAGGCTAGCGGGTACTACGAGCAGTACTTC

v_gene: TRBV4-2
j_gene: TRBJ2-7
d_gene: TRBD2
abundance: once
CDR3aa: CASSQDSLAGPTYEQYF
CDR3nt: TGTGCCAGCAGCCAAGATTCATTAGCGGGCCCCACCTACGAGCAGTACTTC

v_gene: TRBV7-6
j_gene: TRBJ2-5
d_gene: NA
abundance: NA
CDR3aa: CASSLVEQETQYF
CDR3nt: TGTGCCAGCAGCTTAGTCGAACAAGAGACCCAGTACTTC

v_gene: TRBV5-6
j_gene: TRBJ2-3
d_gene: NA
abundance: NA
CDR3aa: CATEIGGAPDTQYF
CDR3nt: TGTGCCACCGAGATCGGAGGGGCTCCAGATACGCAGTATTTT

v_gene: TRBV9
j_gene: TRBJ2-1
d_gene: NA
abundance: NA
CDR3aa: CASSDSPLFGSEQFF
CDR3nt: TGTGCCAGCAGCGACTCACCCCTTTTTGGCTCCGAGCAGTTCTTC

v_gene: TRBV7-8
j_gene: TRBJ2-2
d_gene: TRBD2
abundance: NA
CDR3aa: CASSLGFGGGPNFRRTTGELFF
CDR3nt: TGTGCCAGCAGCTTAGGGTTTGGGGGAGGGCCTAATTTCAGGAGAACCACCGGGGAGCTGTTTTTT

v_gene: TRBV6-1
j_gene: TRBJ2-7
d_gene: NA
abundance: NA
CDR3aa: CASSEADFYEQYF
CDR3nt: TGTGCCAGCAGTGAAGCCGATTTCTACGAGCAGTACTTC

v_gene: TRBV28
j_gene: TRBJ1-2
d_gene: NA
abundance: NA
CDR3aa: CASSRTEIGYTF
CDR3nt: TGTGCCAGCAGTCGGACAGAGATTGGCTACACCTTC

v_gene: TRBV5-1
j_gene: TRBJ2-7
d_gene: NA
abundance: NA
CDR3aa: CASSLGWRSYEQYF
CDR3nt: TGCGCCAGCAGCTTGGGTTGGAGATCCTACGAGCAGTACTTC

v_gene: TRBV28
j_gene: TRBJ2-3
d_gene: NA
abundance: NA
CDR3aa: CACGQQNTDTQYF
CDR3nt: TGTGCCTGCGGACAGCAAAACACAGATACGCAGTATTTT

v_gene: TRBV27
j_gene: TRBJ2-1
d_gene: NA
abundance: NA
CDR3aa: CASSLGPASYNEQFF
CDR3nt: TGTGCCAGCAGTTTAGGGCCAGCCTCCTACAATGAGCAGTTCTTC

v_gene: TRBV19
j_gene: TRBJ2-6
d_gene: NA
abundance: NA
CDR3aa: CASSPDQSGANVLTF
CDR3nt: TGTGCCAGTAGTCCAGACCAATCTGGGGCCAACGTCCTGACTTTC

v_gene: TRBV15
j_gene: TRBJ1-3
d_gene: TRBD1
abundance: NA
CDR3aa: CATSRGFQGAVGNTIYF
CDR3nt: TGTGCCACCAGCAGAGGATTCCAGGGGGCAGTTGGGAACACCATATATTTT

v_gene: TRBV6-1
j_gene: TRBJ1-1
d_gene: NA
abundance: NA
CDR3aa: CASWRGGLNTEAFF
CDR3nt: TGTGCCAGCTGGCGAGGGGGTTTGAACACTGAAGCTTTCTTT

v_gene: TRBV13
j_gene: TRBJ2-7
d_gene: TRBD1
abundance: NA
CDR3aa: CASSWGQQSYEQYF
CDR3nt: TGTGCCAGCAGCTGGGGACAGCAGTCCTACGAGCAGTACTTC

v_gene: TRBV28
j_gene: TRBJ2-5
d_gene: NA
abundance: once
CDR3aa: CASSFPGQGDTSGVWETQYF
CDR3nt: TGTGCCAGCAGTTTCCCGGGACAGGGGGATACTAGCGGGGTTTGGGAGACCCAGTACTTC